This record covers a single TCR beta chain. Its antigen is unidentified. This record comes from a study of shared clonotypes between healthy human individuals. Findings and caveats of the study: Compared with memory subsets, naive subsets generally had larger estimated richness. The rarefaction results pointed to incomplete sorted-subset sequencing despite large depth. The study found about 5% of naive CD4 clonotypes shared across several donors.

From germline, CDR1 is MNHNS and CDR2 SASEGT. The V gene lost 6 bases and the J gene lost 5 bases, with 11 bases spanning the gap. The CDR3 is 12 residues long. Each subset's genomic DNA was shared equally among a number of immunoSEQ plates. Sequenced by immunoSEQ multiplex PCR; TCRdb stores in-frame clones only, minus some. Of over a million clones in the sample, 98% are singletons; the top ten hold approximately 0.45%. The specimen was naive CD4+ T cells sorted from blood. The subset is: CD45RA+ positively selected. This receptor was taken from a man aged 30-40 years in good health. This chain links TRBV6-1 with TRBJ2-7; D may be TRBD2 (5 bases). The CDR3 DNA reads TGTGCCAGCAGAGTGGGAGCAGACGAGCAGTACTTC. This translates into CASRVGADEQYF.